The present entry profiles one T cell receptor (beta chain) with its context. Its antigen is currently unknown. The authors made TCR beta libraries by quantitative 5'-RACE with molecular barcodes. TCRdb called the 5' RACE reads again in MiXCR, with one record for every CDR3 protein. The sample includes hundreds of thousands of distinct CDR3 sequences, 12% of them seen just once. This sample is part of a study of CD8 T cells in ankylosing spondylitis. Study results and limitations: CD8+ cells made up the disease-linked clones, which were relatively rare in peripheral blood. Apparently characteristic of ankylosing spondylitis blood was a TCR beta motif (under ten highly homologous variants). Certain motif variants had earlier been reported in reactive arthritis synovial fluid and blood. The authors reported significant enrichment of disease-linked clones in matched ankylosing spondylitis synovial fluid.

The J segment lost 9 bases and the V segment lost 3 bases, leaving 11 bases of the junction unmatched. This CDR3 is built from 15 residues. Germline V gene lookup returns CDR1 KGHDR and CDR2 SFDVKD. The sequence derives from a male donor with ankylosing spondylitis. This sequence joins TRBV24-1 and TRBJ2-7; 9 positions match TRBD1. The sequenced material came from blood, either unsorted or a sorted T cell fraction (not recorded which). Written as DNA, the CDR3 is TGTGCCACCAGTGATCGCGGGACAGGGAATGAAACGCAGTACTTC. Its translation is CATSDRGTGNETQYF.